Listed below are T cell receptor beta chains from one sample, sequenced in a study of blood T cell repertoires in COVID-19. Some clones are missing from TCRdb's copy, which holds only in-frame ones; the method was immunoSEQ multiplex PCR. The sample lists tens of thousands of clones, just over 85% occurring once. The sample taken for sequencing was peripheral blood. The receptor set was obtained from a human donor in a cohort sampled during active COVID-19. Both conserved end residues are part of each CDR3. The order of the fields is V gene, CDR3 length, CDR3 protein.

TRBV4-2 | 15 | CASSQGQGYAYEQYF
TRBV18 | 18 | CASSSGTGINPINQPQHF
TRBV10-3 | 15 | CAISDPTGLNTEAFF
TRBV5-1 | 16 | CASSEEQGIRRVEAFF
TRBV11-2 | 13 | CASSRRGGTEAFF
TRBV3-1/TRBV3-2 | 14 | CASSTDRAWSPLHF
TRBV18 | 11 | CASSSGTEAFF
TRBV3-1/TRBV3-2 | 11 | CASSPGYEQYF
TRBV2 | 14 | CASVGGGLNQPQHF
TRBV19 | 13 | CATTGTGSNEQYF
TRBV28 | 15 | CASRMDRASYNEQFF
TRBV24-1 | 14 | CATSEEGQSKAQYF
TRBV2 | 12 | CASRGGYGEQFF
TRBV2 | 14 | CASSYGTAQETQYF
TRBV15 | 15 | CATWTGRGPNQPQHF
TRBV18 | 14 | CASSPGSGRTEAFF
TRBV5-1 | 14 | CASSLVPLNTEAFF
TRBV6-2/TRBV6-3 | 13 | CASSLLRSYEQYF
TRBV2 | 13 | CASSGDSNQPQHF
TRBV30 | 14 | CAWRTGAENTEAFF
TRBV24-1 | 14 | CATSGTGVTGELFF
TRBV5-1 | 14 | CASSLVVSPYEQYF
TRBV7-3 | 15 | CASSYGTGYDNEQFF
TRBV14 | 17 | CASSRTSGLYNTGELFF
TRBV19 | 16 | CASSIDPASGANEQFF
TRBV7-2 | 14 | CASRAPGGYNEQFF
TRBV6-2/TRBV6-3 | 14 | CASSYPRATDTQYF
TRBV11-3 | 15 | CASSPGDRVQETQYF
TRBV29-1 | 12 | CSVGQVNTEAFF
TRBV7-3 | 13 | CASSSRSGNTIYF
TRBV19 | 19 | CASSPPGLAGELHYNEQFF
TRBV5-1 | 13 | CASRAGGPPAMIF
TRBV6-5 | 15 | CASRVGGTGQYEQYF
TRBV11-2 | 15 | CASSPGLVPTDTQYF
TRBV6-5 | 14 | CASSLKTSGYEQYF
TRBV29-1 | 12 | CSCYSGANVLTF
TRBV6-2/TRBV6-3 | 14 | CASSPQGVNSPLHF
TRBV9 | 15 | CASTDNGQGGSPLHF
TRBV19 | 17 | CASSMATVAGSSYEQYF
TRBV29-1 | 14 | CSVEGVGADYGYTF
TRBV27 | 15 | CASRPAAAPNQPQHF
TRBV12-3/TRBV12-4 | 13 | CASSSGGTKTQYF
TRBV4-2 | 15 | CASSKDPGTDEKLFF
TRBV5-1 | 16 | CASSPGSGSRSGELFF
TRBV6-6 | 14 | CASSYLQAGETQYF
TRBV5-1 | 15 | CASQLGDRNTGELFF